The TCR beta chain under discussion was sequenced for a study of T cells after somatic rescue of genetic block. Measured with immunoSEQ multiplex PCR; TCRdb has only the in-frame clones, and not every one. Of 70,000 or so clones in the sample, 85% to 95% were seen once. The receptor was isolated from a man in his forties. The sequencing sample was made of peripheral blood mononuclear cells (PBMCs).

CDR3 residues: CASSEIGRHYLLETQYF. The CDR3 DNA reads as TGTGCCAGCAGTGAAATTGGACGGCATTACCTCCTAGAGACCCAGTACTTC. This chain links TRBV6-1 with TRBJ2-5; D not resolved. Germline V CDR1 and CDR2: MNHNS, SASEGT. V was pared by 2 bases and J by 4 bases, with 20 bases between. The CDR3 has 17 amino acids.